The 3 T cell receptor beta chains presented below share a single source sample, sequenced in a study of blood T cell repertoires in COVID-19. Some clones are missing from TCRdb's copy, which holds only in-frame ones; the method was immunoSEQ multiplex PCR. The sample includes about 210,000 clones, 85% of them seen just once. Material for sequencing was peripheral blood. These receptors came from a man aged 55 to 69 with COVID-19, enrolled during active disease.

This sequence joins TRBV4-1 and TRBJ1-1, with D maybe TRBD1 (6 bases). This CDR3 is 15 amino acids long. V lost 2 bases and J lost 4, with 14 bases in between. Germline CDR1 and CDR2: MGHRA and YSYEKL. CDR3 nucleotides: TGCGCCAGCAGCCAATCAGGGGTGGGGAGCACTGAAGCTTTCTTT. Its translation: CASSQSGVGSTEAFF.

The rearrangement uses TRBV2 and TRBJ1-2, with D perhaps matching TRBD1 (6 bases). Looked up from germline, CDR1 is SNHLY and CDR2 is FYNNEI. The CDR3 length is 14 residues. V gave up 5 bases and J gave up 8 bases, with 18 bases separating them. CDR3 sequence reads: CASSPAYRAGGYTF. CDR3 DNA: TGTGCCAGCAGTCCTGCGTACAGGGCCGGGGGCTACACCTTC. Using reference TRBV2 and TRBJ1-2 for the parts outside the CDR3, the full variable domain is EPEVTQTPSHQVTQMGQEVILRCVPISNHLYFYWYRQILGQKVEFLVSFYNNEISEKSEIFDDQFSVERPDGSNFTLKIRSTKLEDSAMYFCASSPAYRAGGYTFGSGTRLTVV.

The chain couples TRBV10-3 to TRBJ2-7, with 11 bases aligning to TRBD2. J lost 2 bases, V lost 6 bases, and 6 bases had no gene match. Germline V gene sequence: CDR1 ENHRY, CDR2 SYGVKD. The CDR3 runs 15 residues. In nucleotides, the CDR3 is TGTGCCATCAGAGGAAATAGCGGGAGGGCCTACGAGCAGTACTTC. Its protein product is CAIRGNSGRAYEQYF.